Shown below are 32 T cell receptor beta chains from a single sample sequenced in a study of T cell responses to AZD1222 COVID-19 vaccine. Profiling relied on immunoSEQ multiplex PCR, and the TCRdb table lists in-frame clones only, not all of them. The sample records some 96,000 clones, about nine tenths being singletons. Sample: peripheral blood, taken on day 0 of AZD1222 vaccination. The receptors derive from an adult in good health.

This chain joins TRBV20-1 and TRBJ1-1, with D perhaps TRBD1 (5 bases). Germline values: CDR1 DFQATT, CDR2 SNEGSKA (reference sequence). The CDR3 contains 11 residues. The CDR3 loop reads CRPLGGTEAFF. CDR3 nucleotide sequence: TGCCGACCTCTTGGGGGAACTGAAGCTTTCTTT.

The rearrangement uses TRBV7-2 and TRBJ1-1, with D possibly TRBD1 on 5 matching bases. Germline V gives CDR1 SGHTA, CDR2 FQGNSA. The length of the CDR3 is 14 residues. Trimming removed 5 bases from V and 0 bases from J, with 10 bases in between. DNA for the CDR3: TGTGCCAGCAGCCCAGGGCCCCTGAACACTGAAGCTTTCTTT. It codes for CASSPGPLNTEAFF.

The rearrangement links TRBV18 to TRBJ2-3, with 7 bases identical to TRBD1. The CDR3 loop spans 16 amino acids. Germline trimming cut 3 bases from V and 4 bases from J; bases unmatched to any gene: 10. The germline V gene encodes CDR1 KGHSH and CDR2 LQKENI. The CDR3 nucleotides are TGTGCCAGCTCACCCAGACAGGGAAAGGTGGCAGATACGCAGTATTTT. It is translated as CASSPRQGKVADTQYF.

This chain connects TRBV5-1 to TRBJ2-7, with no clear D. Germline values: CDR1 SGHRS, CDR2 YFSETQ. CDR3 size: 15 residues. The V end was cut by 6 bases, the J end by 7 bases, with 23 bases between. The CDR3, as DNA: TGCGCCAGCACCCCCTCAGGTACCACGGTAGGAGAGCAGTACTTC. This sequence encodes CASTPSGTTVGEQYF. The full variable domain, in which reference TRBV5-1 and TRBJ2-7 provide the parts outside the CDR3, is KAGVTQTPRYLIKTRGQQVTLSCSPISGHRSVSWYQQTPGQGLQFLFEYFSETQRNKGNFPGRFSGRQFSNSRSEMNVSTLELGDSALYLCASTPSGTTVGEQYFGPGTRLTVT.

The CDR3 DNA follows: TGTGCCAGCAGTGAAGTTGGAGTAGCGGGTCCTCAGCCCCAGCATTTT. Translating it yields CASSEVGVAGPQPQHF. V gene TRBV2 combines with J gene TRBJ1-5, with no clear D. CDR3 length: 16 amino acids. Germline loops: CDR1 SNHLY, CDR2 FYNNEI. The germline V and J ends were trimmed by 1 base and 6 bases, with 16 bases remaining between them.

The chain combines TRBV11-2 with TRBJ1-1, with TRBD1 as a possible D gene (6 bases). This CDR3 comprises 14 residues. Trimming shortened V by 4 bases and J by 5 bases, and 14 bases separated the two germline ends. In germline, CDR1 is SGHAT, CDR2 FQNNGV. CDR3 residues: CASSSRNRETEAFF. The CDR3 nucleotides read TGTGCCAGCAGCTCGCGGAACAGGGAAACTGAAGCTTTCTTT.

V is TRBV12-3 or TRBV12-4 and J is TRBJ1-1, with 7 bases fitting TRBD1. CDR3 length: 11 residues. V lost 6 bases, J lost 6 bases, and 1 base stayed unmatched. CDR3 sequence: CASRGQPEAFF. The CDR3 DNA follows: TGTGCCAGCAGGGGACAGCCTGAAGCTTTCTTT.

The chain recombines TRBV2 with TRBJ2-7; D is possibly TRBD1 (6 bases). This CDR3 region has 15 residues. Germline V CDR1 and CDR2: SNHLY, FYNNEI. The V end lost 6 bases, the J end lost 0 bases, and 15 bases lay between the germline ends. In DNA, the CDR3 is TGTGCCAGCAGCCCCGGGACACAAAGCTCCTACGAGCAGTACTTC. This sequence encodes CASSPGTQSSYEQYF.

V is TRBV27 and J is TRBJ2-5; D might be TRBD2 (6 bases). V was shortened by 2 bases and J by 4 bases, with 14 bases between the two germline ends. The CDR3 spans 15 residues. CDR1 and CDR2 from the germline V gene are MNHEY and SMNVEV (reference sequence). For the CDR3, the DNA is TGTGCCAGCAGTTTACGTGGGGGGTCCGGAGAGACCCAGTACTTC. Translation gives CASSLRGGSGETQYF.

The chain uses TRBV7-2 and TRBJ2-7; 9 nucleotides line up with TRBD2. Germline CDR1 SGHTA, CDR2 FQGNSA. J was trimmed by 2 bases and V by 11 bases; bases with no gene match: 7. The CDR3 runs 13 residues. CDR3 nucleotides: TGTGCCTCCAGGCGGGGGGGCCCCTACGAGCAGTACTTC. Its protein product is CASRRGGPYEQYF.

The chain has TRBV6-2 or TRBV6-3 and TRBJ2-3, with TRBD2 identical over 12 bases. The CDR3 covers 16 residues. J gave up 0 bases and V 2 bases, and 0 bases lay outside the gene matches. Germline-derived CDR1 and CDR2 are MNHEY and SVGEGT. The CDR3, as DNA: TGTGCCAGCAGTTACGGACTAGCGGGGAGCACAGATACGCAGTATTTT. Translation: CASSYGLAGSTDTQYF.

V gene TRBV18 combines with J gene TRBJ2-7; D possibly corresponds to TRBD1 (5 bases). The germline V and J ends were trimmed by 2 bases and 5 bases, with 10 bases remaining between them. Germline V lookup: CDR1 KGHSH, CDR2 LQKENI. This CDR3 has 13 amino acids. DNA of the CDR3: TGTGCCAGCTCACCATTCAGGGATAACGAGCAGTACTTC. Translating it yields CASSPFRDNEQYF. The full variable domain, rest sourced from reference TRBV18 and TRBJ2-7, is NAGVMQNPRHLVRRRGQEARLRCSPMKGHSHVYWYRQLPEEGLKFMVYLQKENIIDESGMPKERFSAEFPKEGPSILRIQQVVRGDSAAYFCASSPFRDNEQYFGPGTRLTVT.

A remark on this clone: A junction boundary mismatches the germline segment, possibly from a read error. V usage is TRBV7-7 and J usage is TRBJ2-1; 15 bases are shared with TRBD2. Germline loops: CDR1 SSHAT, CDR2 FNYEAQ (reference sequence). This CDR3 region has 16 residues. In DNA, the CDR3 is TGTGCTAGCAGCCCCGGACTAGCGGGAGGGATATATGAGCAGTTCTTC. The encoded protein is CASSPGLAGGIYEQFF.

The table lists this clone with a count of one. J is TRBJ1-2 and V is TRBV7-3; weak D call: TRBD1 (6 bases). Germline loops: CDR1 SGHTA, CDR2 FQGTGA. The CDR3 has 13 amino acids. Trimming removed 6 bases at V and 6 bases at J, with 14 bases between. CDR3 sequence: CASRKGAGDGYTF. DNA of the CDR3: TGTGCCAGCAGAAAAGGAGCAGGGGATGGCTACACCTTC.

The rearrangement uses TRBV6-5 and TRBJ1-2; D is possibly TRBD1 (5 bases). This CDR3 is built from 12 residues. CDR1 and CDR2 from the germline V gene are MNHEY and SVGAGI. Trimming pared 2 bases from V and 8 bases from J, leaving 9 bases between. CDR3 in amino acids: CASSYGRDGYTF. CDR3 nucleotide sequence: TGTGCCAGCAGTTACGGGAGGGACGGCTACACCTTC.

CDR3: CASSYQIDRVYGYTF. As DNA, the CDR3 is TGTGCCAGCAGTTACCAGATAGATAGAGTCTATGGCTACACCTTC. The V call is TRBV6-5, the J call TRBJ1-2; D unresolved. This CDR3 has 15 amino acids. The germline CDR1 and CDR2 sequences are MNHEY and SVGAGI. Deletions cut 2 bases from V and 4 bases from J, with 14 bases between.

The V gene is TRBV18, the J gene TRBJ1-6; D may be TRBD1 (6 bases). CDR3 size: 16 residues. Germline V gene sequence: CDR1 KGHSH, CDR2 LQKENI. The V end was cut by 5 bases, the J end by 9 bases, with 20 bases between. CDR3 sequence: CASSNYREEGGSPLHF. CDR3 sequence (DNA): TGTGCCAGCTCAAACTACAGGGAGGAAGGGGGTTCACCCCTCCACTTT.

DNA of the CDR3: TGTGCCAGCAGCCAAGCGCTGTACTATGGCTACACCTTC. It yields the protein CASSQALYYGYTF. The J gene is TRBJ1-2, the V gene TRBV3-1 (or the pseudogene TRBV3-2), with D uncertain. Trimming pared 1 base from V and 3 bases from J, leaving 6 bases between. This CDR3 spans 13 amino acids. The germline CDR1 and CDR2 sequences are LGHDT and YNNKEL (reference sequence).

The chain joins TRBV18 to TRBJ2-2; the D gene is possibly TRBD1 (7 bases). Per germline, CDR1 KGHSH and CDR2 LQKENI. V lost 4 bases, J lost 5 bases, and 17 bases lay in between. The CDR3 loop spans 16 amino acids. The CDR3 here is CASSLTRQGGTGELFF. Here the CDR3 DNA reads TGTGCCAGCTCACTCACTCGACAGGGAGGTACCGGGGAGCTGTTTTTT.

The genes are TRBV5-8 and TRBJ2-5; D is possibly TRBD2 (5 bases). CDR3 length equals 17 residues. Germline CDR1 is SGHTS and CDR2 is YDEGEE. The V gene lost 1 base and the J gene lost 3 bases, with 19 bases spanning the gap. DNA of the CDR3: TGTGCCAGCAGCTTGTATGCGGGCGCAGGACTTAAAGAGACCCAGTACTTC. Protein: CASSLYAGAGLKETQYF.

This CDR3 reads CASSLDPVDTQYF. The CDR3 bases are TGTGCCAGCAGCTTGGATCCGGTGGATACGCAGTATTTT. V is TRBV5-6 and J is TRBJ2-3; D not certain. Germline V gives CDR1 SGHDT, CDR2 YYEEEE. This CDR3 comprises 13 residues. V dropped 0 bases and J dropped 6 bases, with 8 bases sitting between them.

In this sample, this clone turned up a few times. The V and J genes are TRBV24-1 and TRBJ2-1; maybe TRBD2 (5 bases). Germline-derived CDR1 and CDR2 are KGHDR and SFDVKD. The CDR3 covers 14 residues. The V gene lost 3 bases and the J gene lost 5 bases, with 10 bases spanning the gap. The CDR3 protein is CATSDVRGHNEQFF. CDR3 bases: TGTGCCACCAGTGATGTCCGGGGTCACAATGAGCAGTTCTTC.

The chain carries TRBV5-5 and TRBJ1-4, with D unclear. Germline V gives CDR1 SGHKS, CDR2 YYEKEE (reference sequence). The CDR3 is 15 amino acids. Trimming took 2 bases from V and 7 from J, leaving 15 bases between them. CDR3 sequence: CASSFISVSVEKLFF. DNA for the CDR3: TGTGCCAGCAGCTTCATATCCGTTTCTGTTGAAAAACTGTTTTTT. Complete variable domain (other parts from reference TRBV5-5 and TRBJ1-4): DAGVTQSPTHLIKTRGQQVTLRCSPISGHKSVSWYQQVLGQGPQFIFQYYEKEERGRGNFPDRFSARQFPNYSSELNVNALLLGDSALYLCASSFISVSVEKLFFGSGTQLSVL.

Here the CDR3 reads CASSPGLAAAQYF. The CDR3 coding sequence is TGTGCCAGCAGCCCCGGTTTAGCCGCCGCCCAGTACTTC. The chain combines TRBV7-3 with TRBJ2-5, with unresolved D. This CDR3 is 13 amino acids long. Germline V gives CDR1 SGHTA, CDR2 FQGTGA. V dropped 5 bases and J dropped 9 bases, with 16 bases sitting between them. Looking up the rest from reference TRBV7-3 and TRBJ2-5 gives the full variable domain: GAGVSQTPSNKVTEKGKYVELRCDPISGHTALYWYRQSLGQGPEFLIYFQGTGAADDSGLPNDRFFAVRPEGSVSTLKIQRTERGDSAVYLCASSPGLAAAQYFGPGTRLLVL.

The J gene is TRBJ1-2, the V gene TRBV6-5; D call uncertain. Trimming left V 6 bases short and J 0 bases short, with 11 bases between. Germline lookup yields CDR1 MNHEY and CDR2 SVGAGI. The CDR3 covers 14 residues. This CDR3 is CASSSMEANYGYTF. The CDR3 DNA sequence: TGTGCCAGCAGCAGCATGGAAGCTAACTATGGCTACACCTTC.

The chain combines TRBV27 with TRBJ1-1; maybe TRBD1 (6 bases). The ends were cut back, 5 bases at V and 6 bases at J, with 13 bases in the middle. The length of the CDR3 is 13 residues. Germline loops: CDR1 MNHEY, CDR2 SMNVEV (reference sequence). CDR3: CASSRGYFSEAFF. The CDR3 bases are TGTGCCAGCAGTAGGGGGTATTTCTCTGAAGCTTTCTTT.

This clone has just a few counts. This rearrangement joins TRBV11-2 to TRBJ2-7; 7 bases align to TRBD1. CDR1 is SGHAT, CDR2 FQNNGV, per germline. After removal of 7 bases from V and 7 bases from J, the junction contained 13 bases not matched to a gene. The CDR3 totals 14 residues. The CDR3 DNA is TGTGCCAGCACCGGGGACAGATCGAGTGGGGAGCAGTACTTC. Protein: CASTGDRSSGEQYF. The full variable domain, with the rest looked up from reference TRBV11-2 and TRBJ2-7, is EAGVAQSPRYKIIEKRQSVAFWCNPISGHATLYWYQQILGQGPKLLIQFQNNGVVDDSQLPKDRFSAERLKGVDSTLKIQPAKLEDSAVYLCASTGDRSSGEQYFGPGTRLTVT.

The chain couples TRBV7-2 to TRBJ1-6, with D unresolved. V was cut by 1 base and J by 6 bases, with 10 bases left in between. This CDR3 is built from 15 residues. CDR1 and CDR2 from the germline V gene are SGHTA and FQGNSA. In DNA, the CDR3 is TGTGCCAGCAGCTTAGGCATGGCCAGTAATTCACCCCTCCACTTT. Protein product: CASSLGMASNSPLHF.

In nucleotides, the CDR3 is TGTGCCAGCAGCTTAGACGTTTTTTCTCCTCGGGGTAGAGGGAACACTGAAGCTTTCTTT. Translated: CASSLDVFSPRGRGNTEAFF. The V and J genes are TRBV11-2 and TRBJ1-1; D unclear. This CDR3 comprises 20 residues. The germline V and J ends were trimmed by 0 bases and 1 base, with 24 bases remaining between them. The germline V gene has CDR1 SGHAT and CDR2 FQNNGV.

The rearrangement links TRBV10-3 to TRBJ2-3; D is perhaps TRBD1 or TRBD2 (5 bases each). CDR1 ENHRY and CDR2 SYGVKD come from the germline V gene. V lost 5 bases and J lost 8, with 14 bases in between. This CDR3 has 13 amino acids. CDR3 loop: CAISTSGPATQYF. CDR3 coding DNA: TGTGCCATCAGTACCTCGGGGCCGGCTACGCAGTATTTT.

The rearrangement joins TRBV7-2 to TRBJ2-7, with D maybe TRBD2 (7 bases). This CDR3 has 14 residues. CDR1 and CDR2 (germline): SGHTA, FQGNSA. With 1 base removed from V and 7 bases from J, the gap between germline ends came to 14 bases. CDR3 nucleotide sequence: TGTGCCAGCAGCTTAGACCGGGGGGCCTTTGAGCAGTACTTC. Its protein is CASSLDRGAFEQYF.

The chain has TRBV10-3 and TRBJ1-1; 8 bases are shared with TRBD1. V was clipped by 2 bases and J by 3 bases; unmatched bases: 8. The CDR3 totals 16 residues. The germline V gene encodes CDR1 ENHRY and CDR2 SYGVKD. The DNA for the CDR3 is TGTGCCATCAGTGAGGGACAGGGTACAGGGGACACTGAAGCTTTCTTT. It codes for CAISEGQGTGDTEAFF.